These 6 T cell receptor beta chains came from one sample sequenced in a study of control samples from healthy donors and cancer patients. Data came from immunoSEQ multiplex PCR; TCRdb stores just in-frame clones and leaves some out. There are over 75,000 clones in the sample; approximately 78% occur only once, and roughly 2% lies in the top ten. The sample taken for sequencing was blood. These receptors were taken from a man in his sixties in good health.

The V gene is TRBV2, the J gene TRBJ2-5; D call uncertain. With 11 bases removed from V and 1 base from J, the gap between germline ends came to 11 bases. The CDR3 runs to 12 residues. Germline values: CDR1 SNHLY, CDR2 FYNNEI. For the CDR3, the DNA is TGTGCCTTCCGGTTTTCCCAAGAGACCCAGTACTTC. The encoded protein is CAFRFSQETQYF.

The rearrangement uses TRBV3-1 (or the pseudogene TRBV3-2) and TRBJ2-2; the D gene is possibly TRBD2 (7 bases). Germline CDR1 and CDR2: LGHDT and YNNKEL (reference sequence). V dropped 4 bases and J dropped 3 bases, with 12 bases sitting between them. The CDR3 spans 15 residues. CDR3 sequence reads: CASSLRGGYTGELFF. In nucleotides, the CDR3 is TGTGCCAGCAGCCTTCGCGGGGGCTACACCGGGGAGCTGTTTTTT.

This chain uses TRBV5-1 with TRBJ2-3; unclear D gene. CDR1 is SGHRS, CDR2 YFSETQ, per germline. The CDR3 covers 14 residues. V was pared by 4 bases and J by 2 bases, with 11 bases between. Here the CDR3 reads CASSPALSTDTQYF. The DNA of the CDR3 is TGCGCCAGCAGCCCAGCTCTATCCACAGATACGCAGTATTTT.

Only one count was recorded for this clone. This rearrangement joins TRBV24-1 to TRBJ2-2; tentative D call: TRBD2 (7 bases). The CDR3 is 13 amino acids. The germline CDR1 and CDR2 sequences are KGHDR and SFDVKD. Trimming took 9 bases from V and 6 from J, leaving 13 bases between them. DNA for the CDR3: TGTGCCACCCGGGGGGCGGGGGCCGGGGAGCTGTTTTTT. It translates to CATRGAGAGELFF.

CDR3: CASSAQGSAYEQYF. Here the CDR3 DNA reads TGCGCCAGCAGTGCTCAGGGTAGTGCCTACGAGCAGTACTTC. The chain recombines TRBV5-1 with TRBJ2-7, with D perhaps TRBD1 (5 bases). CDR3 size: 14 residues. CDR1 is SGHRS and CDR2 is YFSETQ in the germline V gene. V shed 5 bases and J shed 2 bases, with 14 bases lying between them.

This clone was counted a single time. This sequence joins TRBV27 and TRBJ2-5; TRBD2 agrees at 10 bases. Germline CDR1 and CDR2: MNHEY and SMNVEV (reference sequence). The CDR3 spans 16 residues. Trimming cost V 3 bases and J 1 base; bases outside gene matches: 5. The CDR3 reads CASSLVAGGIQETQYF. Here the CDR3 DNA reads TGTGCCAGCAGTTTGGTAGCGGGGGGAATCCAAGAGACCCAGTACTTC.